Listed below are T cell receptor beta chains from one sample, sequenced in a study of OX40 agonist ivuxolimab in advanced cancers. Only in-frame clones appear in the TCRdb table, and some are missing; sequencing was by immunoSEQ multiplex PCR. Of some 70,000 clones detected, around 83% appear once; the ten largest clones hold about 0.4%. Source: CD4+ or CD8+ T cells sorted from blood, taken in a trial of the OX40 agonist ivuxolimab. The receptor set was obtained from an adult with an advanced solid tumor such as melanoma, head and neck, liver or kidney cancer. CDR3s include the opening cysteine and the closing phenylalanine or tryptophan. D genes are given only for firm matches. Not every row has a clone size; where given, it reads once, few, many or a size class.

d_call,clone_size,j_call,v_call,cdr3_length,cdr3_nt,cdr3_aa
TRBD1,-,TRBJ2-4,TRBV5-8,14,TGTGCCAGCAGCTCCGGGACAGGTGATGACATTCAGTACTTC,CASSSGTGDDIQYF
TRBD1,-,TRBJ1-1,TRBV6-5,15,TGTGCCAGCAGACGCCCGACAGGGTTGAACACTGAAGCTTTCTTT,CASRRPTGLNTEAFF
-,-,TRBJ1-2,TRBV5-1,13,TGCGCCAGCAGTTCCGAATCCTTCTCTGGCTACACCTTC,CASSSESFSGYTF
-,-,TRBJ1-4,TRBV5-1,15,TGCGCCAGCAGCCTGAACGCAGGGAGTAATGAAAAACTGTTTTTT,CASSLNAGSNEKLFF
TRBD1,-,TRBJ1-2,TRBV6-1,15,TGTGCCAGCAGTTCCTACGGGACAGGGTTATATGGCTACACCTTC,CASSSYGTGLYGYTF
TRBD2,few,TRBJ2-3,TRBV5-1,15,TGCGCCAGCAGGGGAGGGCCCAAAGCCACAGATACGCAGTATTTT,CASRGGPKATDTQYF
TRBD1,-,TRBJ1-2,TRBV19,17,TGTGCCAGTAGTTTTACGGACAGGGGGTCGCCTAACTATGGCTACACCTTC,CASSFTDRGSPNYGYTF
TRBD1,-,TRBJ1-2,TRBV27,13,TGTGCCAGCGGGGGACAGGGCCACTATGGCTACACCTTC,CASGGQGHYGYTF
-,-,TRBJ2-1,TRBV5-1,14,TGCGCCAGCAGCTTGGGGGGAAGGTCCAATGAGCAGTTCTTC,CASSLGGRSNEQFF
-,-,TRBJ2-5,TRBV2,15,TGTGCCAGCAGTGAAGCGTTTAGTTCGCAAGAGACCCAGTACTTC,CASSEAFSSQETQYF
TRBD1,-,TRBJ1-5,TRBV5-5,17,TGTGCCAGCAGCTTGACGGGACAGGTAGGTAGCAATCAGCCCCAGCATTTT,CASSLTGQVGSNQPQHF
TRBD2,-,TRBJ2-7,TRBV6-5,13,TGTGCCAGCAGACTAGCGGGAGGGTACGAGCAGTACTTC,CASRLAGGYEQYF
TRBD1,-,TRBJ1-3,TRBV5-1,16,TGCGCCAGCAGCTTAGCACAGGGGAGCTCTGGAAACACCATATATTTT,CASSLAQGSSGNTIYF
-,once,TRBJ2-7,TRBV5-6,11,TGTGCCAGCAGCCGGACCGCTAAGCAGTATTTC,CASSRTAKQYF
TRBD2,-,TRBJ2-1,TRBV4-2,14,TGTGCCAGCAGCGGACTAGCGGGAAACAATGAGCAGTTCTTC,CASSGLAGNNEQFF
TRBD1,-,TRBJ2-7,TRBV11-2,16,TGTGCCAGCAGCCAAGGACAGGGGGCAGGGAGGTACGAGCAGTACTTC,CASSQGQGAGRYEQYF
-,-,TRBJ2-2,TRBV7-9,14,TGTGCCAGCAGCTTAATTGTTACGAGCGGGGAGCTGTTTTTT,CASSLIVTSGELFF
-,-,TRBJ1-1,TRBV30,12,TGTGCCTGGAGTCGTATGACAGCTGAAGCTTTCTTT,CAWSRMTAEAFF
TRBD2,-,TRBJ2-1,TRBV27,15,TGTGCCAGCAGTATCGGACTAGCCCGGGGGGCGGAGCAGTTCTTC,CASSIGLARGAEQFF
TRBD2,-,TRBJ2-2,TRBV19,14,TGTGCCAGTAGTCGGGGGAGGGGCACCGGGGAGCTGTTTTTT,CASSRGRGTGELFF
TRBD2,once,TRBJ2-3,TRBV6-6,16,TGTGCCAGCAGTTACTCTAGCGGGGGACTACGAGATACGCAGTATTTT,CASSYSSGGLRDTQYF
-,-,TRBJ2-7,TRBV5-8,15,TGTGCCAGCAGCTTGTGGGGGCAGGGGGGCTACGAGCAGTACTTC,CASSLWGQGGYEQYF
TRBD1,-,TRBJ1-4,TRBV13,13,TGTGCCAGCAGCCGACAGGGGAGTGAAAAACTGTTTTTT,CASSRQGSEKLFF
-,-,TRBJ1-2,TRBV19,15,TGTGCCAGTAGTATACCCCGACAGGTACGCTATGGCTACACCTTC,CASSIPRQVRYGYTF
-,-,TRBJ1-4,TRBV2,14,TGTGCCGGTTTAGACCGGGACCCTAAAGGGAAACTGTTTTTT,CAGLDRDPKGKLFF
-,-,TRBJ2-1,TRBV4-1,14,TGCGCCAGCAGCCCGGGTTTAGGGCAGTATGAGCAGTTCTTC,CASSPGLGQYEQFF
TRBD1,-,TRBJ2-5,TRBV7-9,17,TGTGCCAGCAGCTTAGTTGGATACAGGGGGCGAAGGGAGACCCAGTACTTC,CASSLVGYRGRRETQYF
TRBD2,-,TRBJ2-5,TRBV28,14,TGTGCCAGCAGTCCGGGGGGAGGTGTAGGGACCCAGTACTTC,CASSPGGGVGTQYF
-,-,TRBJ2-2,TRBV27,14,TGTGCCAGCAGCCCAGTTTCAATCACCGGGGAGCTGTTTTTT,CASSPVSITGELFF
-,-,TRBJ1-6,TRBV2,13,TGTGCCAGCAGTGTTACCCATGGCGCACCCCTCCACTTT,CASSVTHGAPLHF
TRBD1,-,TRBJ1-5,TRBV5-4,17,TGTGCCAGCAGCAGATCTGGACAGGGGGATAGCAATCAGCCCCAGCATTTT,CASSRSGQGDSNQPQHF
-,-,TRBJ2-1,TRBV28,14,TGTGCCAGCAGTTTAGCAGCCCCTCTCAATGAGCAGTTCTTC,CASSLAAPLNEQFF
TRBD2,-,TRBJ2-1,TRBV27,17,TGTGCCAGCAGTCCTAGGGCGACACTAGCGGGGTACAATGAGCAGTTCTTC,CASSPRATLAGYNEQFF
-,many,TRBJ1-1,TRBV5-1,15,TGCGCCAGCAGCTTGACAGGTGAAAAGAACACTGAAGCTTTCTTT,CASSLTGEKNTEAFF